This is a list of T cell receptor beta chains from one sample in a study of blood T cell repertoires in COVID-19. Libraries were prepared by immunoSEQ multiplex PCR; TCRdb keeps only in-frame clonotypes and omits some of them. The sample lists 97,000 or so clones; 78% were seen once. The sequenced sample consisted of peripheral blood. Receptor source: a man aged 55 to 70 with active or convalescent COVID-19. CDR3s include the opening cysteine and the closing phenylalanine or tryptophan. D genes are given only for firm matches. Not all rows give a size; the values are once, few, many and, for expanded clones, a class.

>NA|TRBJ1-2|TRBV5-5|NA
CASSLARGANYGYTF
TGTGCCAGCAGCTTGGCGCGGGGAGCTAACTATGGCTACACCTTC
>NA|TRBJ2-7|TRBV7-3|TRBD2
CASSGSGRDEQYF
TGTGCCAGCAGCGGTAGCGGGAGGGACGAGCAGTACTTC
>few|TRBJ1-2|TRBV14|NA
CASSQDLGEVDYGYTF
TGTGCCAGCAGCCAAGATCTCGGAGAGGTTGATTATGGCTACACCTTC
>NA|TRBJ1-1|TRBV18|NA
CASSPLQSNTEAFF
TGTGCCAGCTCACCACTACAGTCGAACACTGAAGCTTTCTTT
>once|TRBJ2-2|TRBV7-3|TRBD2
CASSFTSANTGELFF
TGTGCCAGCAGCTTTACTAGCGCCAACACCGGGGAGCTGTTTTTT
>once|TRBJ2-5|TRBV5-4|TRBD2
CASSQEIGGLAGGETQYF
TGTGCCAGCAGCCAAGAAATTGGTGGACTAGCGGGAGGAGAGACCCAGTACTTC
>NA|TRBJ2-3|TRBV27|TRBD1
CASSPPETGTGADTQYF
TGTGCCAGCAGTCCCCCTGAGACCGGGACAGGGGCAGATACGCAGTATTTT
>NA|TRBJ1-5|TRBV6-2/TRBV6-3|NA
CASSQGKSNQPQHF
TGTGCCAGCAGTCAGGGGAAAAGCAATCAGCCCCAGCATTTT
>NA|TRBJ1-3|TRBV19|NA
CASSIYAGGNTIYF
TGTGCCAGTAGTATATACGCGGGTGGAAACACCATATATTTT
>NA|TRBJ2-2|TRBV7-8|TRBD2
CASSIRAGVGGELFF
TGTGCCAGCAGCATTCGAGCGGGAGTGGGCGGGGAGCTGTTTTTT
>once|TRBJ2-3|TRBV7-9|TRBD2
CASSLSGSGDTQYF
TGTGCCAGCAGCTTGAGCGGGAGCGGAGATACGCAGTATTTT
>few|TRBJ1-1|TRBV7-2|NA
CASSPPSGFEAFF
TGTGCCAGCAGTCCACCTTCGGGGTTTGAAGCTTTCTTT
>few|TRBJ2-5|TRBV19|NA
CASASRQETQYF
TGTGCCAGTGCTAGTCGTCAAGAGACCCAGTACTTC
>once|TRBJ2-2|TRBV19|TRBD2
CASSIGGRLNTGELFF
TGTGCCAGTAGTATAGGCGGGAGGCTGAACACCGGGGAGCTGTTTTTT
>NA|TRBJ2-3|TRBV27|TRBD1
CASKGQNTDTQYF
TGTGCCAGTAAGGGACAGAACACAGATACGCAGTATTTT
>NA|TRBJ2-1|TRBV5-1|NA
CASSPLGLSEQFF
TGCGCCAGCAGCCCCCTAGGCTTAAGTGAGCAGTTCTTC
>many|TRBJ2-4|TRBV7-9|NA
CASSPTGLQGGNIQYF
TGTGCCAGCAGCCCTACGGGACTCCAAGGTGGAAACATTCAGTACTTC